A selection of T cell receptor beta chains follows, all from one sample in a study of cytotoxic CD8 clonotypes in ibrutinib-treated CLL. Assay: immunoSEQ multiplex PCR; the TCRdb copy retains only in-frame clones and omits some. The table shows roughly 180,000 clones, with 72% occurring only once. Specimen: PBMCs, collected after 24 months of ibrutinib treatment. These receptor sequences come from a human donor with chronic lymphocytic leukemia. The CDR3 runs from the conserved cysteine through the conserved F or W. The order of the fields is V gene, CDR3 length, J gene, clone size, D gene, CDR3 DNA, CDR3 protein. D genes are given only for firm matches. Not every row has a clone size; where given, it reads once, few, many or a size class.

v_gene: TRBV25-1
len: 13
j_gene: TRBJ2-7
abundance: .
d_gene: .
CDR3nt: TGTGCCAGCAGTGATCGGGACAACTACGAGCAGTACTTC
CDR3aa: CASSDRDNYEQYF

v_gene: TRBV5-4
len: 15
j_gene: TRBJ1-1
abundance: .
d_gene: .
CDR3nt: TGTGCCAGCAGATCCGGGCGAACTCATTGGACTGAAGCTTTCTTT
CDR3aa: CASRSGRTHWTEAFF

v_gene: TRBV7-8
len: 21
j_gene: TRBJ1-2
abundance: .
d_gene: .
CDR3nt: TGTGCCAGCAGCTTAGGGGACGACGGTTCCACAGACAGAGCGAAAATCTATGGCTACACCTTC
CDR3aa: CASSLGDDGSTDRAKIYGYTF

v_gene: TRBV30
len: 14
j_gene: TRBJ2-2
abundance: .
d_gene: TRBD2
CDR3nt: TGTGCCTGGAGACTAGCGGGAGCCTCCGGGGAGCTGTTTTTT
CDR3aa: CAWRLAGASGELFF

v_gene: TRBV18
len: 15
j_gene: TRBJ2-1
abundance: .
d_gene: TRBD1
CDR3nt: TGTGCCAGCTCACCTGGACAGGGCGGGAACAATGAGCAGTTCTTC
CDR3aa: CASSPGQGGNNEQFF

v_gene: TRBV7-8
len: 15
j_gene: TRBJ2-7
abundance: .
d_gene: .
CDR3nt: TGTGCCAGCAGCGACCCAGGATCAGGATGGTACGAGCAGTACTTC
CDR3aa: CASSDPGSGWYEQYF

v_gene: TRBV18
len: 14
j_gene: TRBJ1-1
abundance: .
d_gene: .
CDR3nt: TGTGCCAGCTCACCACAGGGCATTATCACTGAAGCTTTCTTT
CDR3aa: CASSPQGIITEAFF

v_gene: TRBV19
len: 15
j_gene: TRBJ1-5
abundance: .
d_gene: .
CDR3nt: TGTGCCAGTAGTATGGGGCGAAGGAGCAATCAGCCCCAGCATTTT
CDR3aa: CASSMGRRSNQPQHF

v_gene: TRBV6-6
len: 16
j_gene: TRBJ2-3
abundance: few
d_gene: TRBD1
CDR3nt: TGTGCCAGCAGTTATTCCGTGACAGGGGGCGAAGGTACGCAGTATTTT
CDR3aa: CASSYSVTGGEGTQYF

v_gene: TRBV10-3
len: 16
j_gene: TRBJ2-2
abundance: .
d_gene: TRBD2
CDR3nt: TGTGCCATCAGTGCCATCCTAGCGGGAGGGTCCGGGGAGCTGTTTTTT
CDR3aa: CAISAILAGGSGELFF

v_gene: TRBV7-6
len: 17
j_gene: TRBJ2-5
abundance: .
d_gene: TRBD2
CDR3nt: TGTGCCAGCAGCTTAGCATTAGCGGGAGGGCCCGGGGAGACCCAGTACTTC
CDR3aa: CASSLALAGGPGETQYF

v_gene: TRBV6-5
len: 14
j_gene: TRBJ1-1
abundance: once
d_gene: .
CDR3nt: TGTGCCAGCAGTAAAGGGACGAGTTTCACTGAAGCTTTCTTT
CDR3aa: CASSKGTSFTEAFF

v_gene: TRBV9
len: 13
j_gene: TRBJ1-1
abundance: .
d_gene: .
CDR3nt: TGTGCCAGCAGCTCCACACCGAACACTGAAGCTTTCTTT
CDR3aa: CASSSTPNTEAFF

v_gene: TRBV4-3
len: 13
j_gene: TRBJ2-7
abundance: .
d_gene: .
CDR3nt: TGCGCCAGCAGTCTCGGAGGGGGCGGCGAGCAGTACTTC
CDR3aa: CASSLGGGGEQYF

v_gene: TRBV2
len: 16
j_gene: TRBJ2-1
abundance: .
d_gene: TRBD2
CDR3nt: TGTGCCAGCAGTGTTAGTCGGCTAGCGGGAGCGGCTGAGCAGTTCTTC
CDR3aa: CASSVSRLAGAAEQFF

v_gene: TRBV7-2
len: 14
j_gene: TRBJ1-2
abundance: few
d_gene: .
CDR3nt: TGTGCCAGCAGCTCATACGGACAGCCCTATGGCTACACCTTC
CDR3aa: CASSSYGQPYGYTF

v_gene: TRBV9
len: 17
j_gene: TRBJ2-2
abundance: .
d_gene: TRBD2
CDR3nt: TGTGCCAGCAGCGTCCGCGCGGGAGGGCAGAACACCGGGGAGCTGTTTTTT
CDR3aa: CASSVRAGGQNTGELFF

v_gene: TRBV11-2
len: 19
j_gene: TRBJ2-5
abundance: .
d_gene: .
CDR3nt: TGTGCCAGCAGCTTAGCCCCGGTGTTCTTGGGAACGGAAGAAGAGACCCAGTACTTC
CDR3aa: CASSLAPVFLGTEEETQYF

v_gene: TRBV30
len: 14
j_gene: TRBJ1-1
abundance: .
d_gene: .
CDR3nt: TGTGCCTGGAGTGCAACAGGGACCCTCACTGAAGCTTTCTTT
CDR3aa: CAWSATGTLTEAFF

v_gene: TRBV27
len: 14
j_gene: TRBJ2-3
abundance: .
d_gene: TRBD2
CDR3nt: TGTGCCAGCGCGACGGGAGGAGGGGCAGATACGCAGTATTTT
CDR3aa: CASATGGGADTQYF

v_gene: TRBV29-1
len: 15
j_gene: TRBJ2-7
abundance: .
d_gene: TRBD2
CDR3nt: TGCAGCGTTGAAACGACTAGCGGAAGCACCTACGAGCAGTACTTC
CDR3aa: CSVETTSGSTYEQYF

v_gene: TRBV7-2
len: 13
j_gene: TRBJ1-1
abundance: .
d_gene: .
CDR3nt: TGTGCCAGCAGCTTATTAGGGGTCACTGAAGCTTTCTTT
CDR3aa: CASSLLGVTEAFF

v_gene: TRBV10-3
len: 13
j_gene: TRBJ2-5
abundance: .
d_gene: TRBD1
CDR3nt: TGTGCCATCACTTGGGACAGGGGAGAGACCCAGTACTTC
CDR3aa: CAITWDRGETQYF

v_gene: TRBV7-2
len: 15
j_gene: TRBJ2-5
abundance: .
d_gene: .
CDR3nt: TGTGCCAGCAGCTTAGGTCTTGGGGGTTGGGAGACCCAGTACTTC
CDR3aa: CASSLGLGGWETQYF

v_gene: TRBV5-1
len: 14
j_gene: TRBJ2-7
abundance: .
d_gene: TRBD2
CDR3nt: TGCGCCAGCAGCTTGCGGCGGGAGGGTTACGAGCAGTACTTC
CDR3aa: CASSLRREGYEQYF

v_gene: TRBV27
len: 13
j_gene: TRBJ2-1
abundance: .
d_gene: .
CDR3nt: TGTGCCAGCAGTTTTCAACAATACAATGAGCAGTTCTTC
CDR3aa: CASSFQQYNEQFF

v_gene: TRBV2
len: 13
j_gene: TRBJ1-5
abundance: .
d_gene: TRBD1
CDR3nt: TGTGCCAGCAGAAGGACAGGGGATCAGCCCCAGCATTTT
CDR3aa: CASRRTGDQPQHF

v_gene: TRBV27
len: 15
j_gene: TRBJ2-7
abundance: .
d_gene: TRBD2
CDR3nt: TGTGCCAGCAGACCAAGCGGGAGGGCCCTCGACGAGCAGTACTTC
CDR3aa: CASRPSGRALDEQYF

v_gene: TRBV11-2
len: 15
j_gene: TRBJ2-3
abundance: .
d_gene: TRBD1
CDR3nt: TGTGCCAGCAGCGAGAGACAGGGGGCTGAAGATACGCAGTATTTT
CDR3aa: CASSERQGAEDTQYF

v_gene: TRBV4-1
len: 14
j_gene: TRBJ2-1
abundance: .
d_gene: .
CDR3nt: TGCGCCAGCAGTCGATTCCTAGCGCCGGATGAGCAGTTCTTC
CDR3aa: CASSRFLAPDEQFF

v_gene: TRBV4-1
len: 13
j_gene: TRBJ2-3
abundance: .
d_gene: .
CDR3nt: TGCGCCAGCAGCCAAGAGGTGGGAGATACGCAGTATTTT
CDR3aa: CASSQEVGDTQYF

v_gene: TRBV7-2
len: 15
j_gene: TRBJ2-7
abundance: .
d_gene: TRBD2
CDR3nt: TGTGCCAGCAGCCGGACCGGGAGGTATCTCTACGAGCAGTACTTC
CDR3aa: CASSRTGRYLYEQYF

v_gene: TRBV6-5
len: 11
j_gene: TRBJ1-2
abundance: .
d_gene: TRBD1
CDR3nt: TGTGCCAGCAGGACAGGGAATGGCTACACCTTC
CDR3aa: CASRTGNGYTF

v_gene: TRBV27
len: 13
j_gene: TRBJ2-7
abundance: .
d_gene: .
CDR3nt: TGTGCCAGCAGCCGTGGGACCCCGGGAGAGCAGTACTTC
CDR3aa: CASSRGTPGEQYF

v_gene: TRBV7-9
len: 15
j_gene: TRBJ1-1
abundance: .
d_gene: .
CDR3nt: TGTGCCAGCCTGAACGCAGGACAGCCGTGGACTGAAGCTTTCTTT
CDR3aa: CASLNAGQPWTEAFF

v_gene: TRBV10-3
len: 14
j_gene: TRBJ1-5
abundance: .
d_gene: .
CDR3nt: TGTGCCATCAGTGTGGGGCTGACGGGACAGCCCCAGCATTTT
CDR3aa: CAISVGLTGQPQHF

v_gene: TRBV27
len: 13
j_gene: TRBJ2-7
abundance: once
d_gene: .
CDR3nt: TGTGCCAGCAGCCTGGGACTGCCCTACGAGCAGTACTTC
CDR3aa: CASSLGLPYEQYF

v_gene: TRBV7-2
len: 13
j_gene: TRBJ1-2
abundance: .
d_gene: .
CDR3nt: TGTGCCAGCAGCTCCGAGGCGTACTATGGCTACACCTTC
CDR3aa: CASSSEAYYGYTF

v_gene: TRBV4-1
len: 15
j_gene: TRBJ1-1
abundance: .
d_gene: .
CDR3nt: TGCGCCAGCAGCCAAGCTTTTCGGGGTAACACTGAAGCTTTCTTT
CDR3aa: CASSQAFRGNTEAFF

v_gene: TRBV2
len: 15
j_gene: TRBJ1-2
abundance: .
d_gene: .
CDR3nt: TGTGCCAGCAAAATGGGTCAGGGCACTAACTATGGCTACACCTTC
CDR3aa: CASKMGQGTNYGYTF

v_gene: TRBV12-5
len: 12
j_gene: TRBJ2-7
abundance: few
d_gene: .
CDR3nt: TGTGCTAGTGGTAGAGACGGCTACGAGCAGTACTTC
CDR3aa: CASGRDGYEQYF

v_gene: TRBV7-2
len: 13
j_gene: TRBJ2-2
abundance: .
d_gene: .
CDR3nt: TGTGCCAGCAGCCAGATTAACACCGGGGAGCTGTTTTTT
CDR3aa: CASSQINTGELFF

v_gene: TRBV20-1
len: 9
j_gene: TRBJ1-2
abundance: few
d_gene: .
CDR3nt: TGCAGTGCTAACTATGGCTACACCTTC
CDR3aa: CSANYGYTF

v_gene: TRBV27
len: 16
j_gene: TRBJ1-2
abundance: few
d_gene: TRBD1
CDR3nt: TGTGCCAGCACTTGGACGGGGCGGGACAGCGTCTATGGCTACACCTTC
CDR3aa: CASTWTGRDSVYGYTF

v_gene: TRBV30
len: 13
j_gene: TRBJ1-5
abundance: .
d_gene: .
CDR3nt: TGTGCCTGGAGTATGAGATGGGATCAGCCCCAGCATTTT
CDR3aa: CAWSMRWDQPQHF

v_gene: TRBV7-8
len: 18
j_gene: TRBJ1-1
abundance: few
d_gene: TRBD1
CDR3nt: TGTGCCAGCAGGAGTCGGGACAGGGGATTCCGTGGTGGAACTGAAGCTTTCTTT
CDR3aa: CASRSRDRGFRGGTEAFF